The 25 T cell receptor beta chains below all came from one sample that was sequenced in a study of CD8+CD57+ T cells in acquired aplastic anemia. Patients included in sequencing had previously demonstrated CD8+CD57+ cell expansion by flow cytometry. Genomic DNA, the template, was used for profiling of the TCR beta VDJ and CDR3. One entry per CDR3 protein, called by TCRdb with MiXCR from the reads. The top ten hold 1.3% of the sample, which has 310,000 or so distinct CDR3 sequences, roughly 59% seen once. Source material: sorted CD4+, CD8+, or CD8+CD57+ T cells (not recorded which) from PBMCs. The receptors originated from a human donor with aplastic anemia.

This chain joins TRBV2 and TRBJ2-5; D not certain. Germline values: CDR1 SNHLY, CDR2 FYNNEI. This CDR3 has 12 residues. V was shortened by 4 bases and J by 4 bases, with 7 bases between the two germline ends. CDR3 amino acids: CASSVRGETQYF. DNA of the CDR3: TGTGCCAGCAGTGTCCGCGGAGAGACCCAGTACTTC.

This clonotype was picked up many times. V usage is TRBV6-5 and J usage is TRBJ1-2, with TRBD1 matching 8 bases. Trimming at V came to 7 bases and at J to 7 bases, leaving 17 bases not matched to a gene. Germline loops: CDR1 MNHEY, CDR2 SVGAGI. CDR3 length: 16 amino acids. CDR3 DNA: TGTGCCAGCACCTCAACCGGACAGGGCCTAATTTTTGGCTACACCTTC. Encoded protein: CASTSTGQGLIFGYTF.

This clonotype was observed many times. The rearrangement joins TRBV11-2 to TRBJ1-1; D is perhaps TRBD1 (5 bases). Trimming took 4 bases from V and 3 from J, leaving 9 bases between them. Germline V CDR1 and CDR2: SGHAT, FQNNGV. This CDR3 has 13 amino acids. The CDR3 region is CASSSDRYTEAFF. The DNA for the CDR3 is TGTGCCAGCAGCTCCGACAGATACACTGAAGCTTTCTTT.

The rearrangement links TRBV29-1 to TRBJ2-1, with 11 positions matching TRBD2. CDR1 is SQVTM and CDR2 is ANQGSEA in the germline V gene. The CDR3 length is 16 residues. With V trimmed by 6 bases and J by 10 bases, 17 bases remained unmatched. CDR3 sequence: CSVGMALGLADTEQFF. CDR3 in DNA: TGCAGCGTCGGAATGGCACTGGGACTAGCGGACACCGAGCAGTTCTTC.

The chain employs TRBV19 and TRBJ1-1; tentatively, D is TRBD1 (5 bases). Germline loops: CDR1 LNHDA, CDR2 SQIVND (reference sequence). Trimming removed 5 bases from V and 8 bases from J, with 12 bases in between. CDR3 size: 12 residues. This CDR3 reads CASSVGTEEAFF. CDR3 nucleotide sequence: TGTGCCAGTAGTGTCGGGACGGAAGAAGCTTTCTTT.

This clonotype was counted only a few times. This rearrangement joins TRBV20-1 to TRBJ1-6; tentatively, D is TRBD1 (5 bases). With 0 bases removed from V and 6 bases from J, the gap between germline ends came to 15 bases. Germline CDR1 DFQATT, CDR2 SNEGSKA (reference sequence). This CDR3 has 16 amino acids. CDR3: CSARDGGRQGNSPLHF. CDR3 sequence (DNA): TGCAGTGCTAGAGATGGGGGACGCCAGGGTAATTCACCCCTCCACTTT.

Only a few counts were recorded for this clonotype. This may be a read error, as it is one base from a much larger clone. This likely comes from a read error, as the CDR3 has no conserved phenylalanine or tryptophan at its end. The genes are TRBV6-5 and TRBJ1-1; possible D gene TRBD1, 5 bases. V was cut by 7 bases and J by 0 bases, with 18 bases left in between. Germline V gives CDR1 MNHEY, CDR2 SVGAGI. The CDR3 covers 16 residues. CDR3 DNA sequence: TGTGCCAGCATCCAAGCGCCCATGACAGTGAACACTGAAGCTTTCTCT. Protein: CASIQAPMTVNTEAFS.

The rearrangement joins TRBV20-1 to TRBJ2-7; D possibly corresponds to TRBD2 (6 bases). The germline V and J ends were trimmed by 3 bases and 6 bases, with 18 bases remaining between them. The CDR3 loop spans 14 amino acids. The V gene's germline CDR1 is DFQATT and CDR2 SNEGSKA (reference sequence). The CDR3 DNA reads TGCAGTGCTAGTGAGGGAGGCCCGGTCGTCGAGCAGTACTTC. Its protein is CSASEGGPVVEQYF.

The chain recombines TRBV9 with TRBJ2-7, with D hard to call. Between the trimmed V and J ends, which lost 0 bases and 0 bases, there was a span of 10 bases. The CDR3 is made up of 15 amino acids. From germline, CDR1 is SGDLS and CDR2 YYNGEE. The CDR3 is CASSVAVLSSYEQYF. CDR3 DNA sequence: TGTGCCAGCAGCGTAGCTGTACTGAGCTCCTACGAGCAGTACTTC.

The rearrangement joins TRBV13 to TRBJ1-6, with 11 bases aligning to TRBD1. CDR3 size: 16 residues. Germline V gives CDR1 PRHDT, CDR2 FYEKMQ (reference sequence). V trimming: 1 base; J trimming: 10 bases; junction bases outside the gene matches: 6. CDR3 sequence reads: CASSLEGQGVESPLHF. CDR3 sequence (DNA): TGTGCCAGCAGCTTAGAGGGACAGGGGGTAGAGTCACCCCTCCACTTT.

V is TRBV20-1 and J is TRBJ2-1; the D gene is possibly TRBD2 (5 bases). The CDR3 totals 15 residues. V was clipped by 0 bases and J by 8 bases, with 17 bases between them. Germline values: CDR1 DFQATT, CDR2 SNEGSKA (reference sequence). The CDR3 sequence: CSARDSRGLADEQFF. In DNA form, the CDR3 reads TGCAGTGCTAGAGATTCGCGAGGGTTGGCCGATGAGCAGTTCTTC.

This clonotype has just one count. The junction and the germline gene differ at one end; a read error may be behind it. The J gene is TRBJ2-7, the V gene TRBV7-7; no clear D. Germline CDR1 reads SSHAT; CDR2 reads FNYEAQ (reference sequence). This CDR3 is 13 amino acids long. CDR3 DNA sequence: TGTGCTAGCAGCTTAAGCGTCGGATCCGAGCAGTACTTC. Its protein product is CASSLSVGSEQYF.

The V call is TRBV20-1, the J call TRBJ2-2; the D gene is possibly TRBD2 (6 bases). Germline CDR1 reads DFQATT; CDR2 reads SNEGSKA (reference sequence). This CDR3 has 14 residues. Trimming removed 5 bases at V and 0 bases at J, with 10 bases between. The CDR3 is CSAGREPNTGELFF. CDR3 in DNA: TGCAGTGCTGGACGGGAGCCGAACACCGGGGAGCTGTTTTTT.

The CDR3 here is CASRGQFSLQHF. CDR3 in DNA: TGTGCCAGTCGTGGACAGTTTTCTTTACAGCATTTT. V and J are TRBV19 and TRBJ1-5; a possible D gene is TRBD1 (6 bases). V gave up 8 bases and J gave up 13 bases, with 18 bases separating them. This CDR3 is 12 amino acids long. The germline V gene has CDR1 LNHDA and CDR2 SQIVND (reference sequence).

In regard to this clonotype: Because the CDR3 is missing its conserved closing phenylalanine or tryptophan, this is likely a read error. The CDR3 DNA sequence: TGTGCCAGCAGCTTAGTCGTTTCTGGAAACACCATATATCTT. Translating it yields CASSLVVSGNTIYL. The chain employs TRBV7-8 and TRBJ1-3, with D unclear. The ends were cut back, 1 base at V and 1 base at J, with 5 bases in the middle. Per the germline V gene, CDR1 is SGHVS and CDR2 is FQNEAQ. The CDR3 extends over 14 amino acids.

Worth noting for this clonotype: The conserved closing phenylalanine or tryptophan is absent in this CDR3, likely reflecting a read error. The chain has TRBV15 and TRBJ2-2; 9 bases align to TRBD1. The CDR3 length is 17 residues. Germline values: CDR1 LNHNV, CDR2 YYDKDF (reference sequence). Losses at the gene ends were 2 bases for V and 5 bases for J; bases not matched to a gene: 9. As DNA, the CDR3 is TGTGCCACCAGCAGAACACCTCCGGGACAGGGAACCGGGGAGCTGTTTTCT. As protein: CATSRTPPGQGTGELFS.

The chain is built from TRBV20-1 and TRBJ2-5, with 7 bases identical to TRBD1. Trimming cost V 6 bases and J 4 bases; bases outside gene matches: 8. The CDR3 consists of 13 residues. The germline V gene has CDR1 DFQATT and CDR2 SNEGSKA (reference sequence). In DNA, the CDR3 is TGCAGTGCGATAAGACAGGGACCAGAGACCCAGTACTTC. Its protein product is CSAIRQGPETQYF.

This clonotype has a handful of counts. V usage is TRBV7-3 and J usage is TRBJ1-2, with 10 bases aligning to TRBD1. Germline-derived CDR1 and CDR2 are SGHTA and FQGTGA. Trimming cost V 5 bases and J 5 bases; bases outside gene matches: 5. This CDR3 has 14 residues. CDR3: CASSETGQGYGYTF. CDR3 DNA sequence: TGTGCCAGCAGCGAGACGGGACAGGGGTATGGCTACACCTTC.

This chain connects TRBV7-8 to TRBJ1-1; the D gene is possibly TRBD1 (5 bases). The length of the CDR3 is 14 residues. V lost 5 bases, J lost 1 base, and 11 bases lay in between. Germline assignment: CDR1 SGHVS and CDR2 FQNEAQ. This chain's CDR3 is CASSKGTANTEAFF. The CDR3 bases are TGTGCCAGCAGCAAGGGGACGGCGAACACTGAAGCTTTCTTT. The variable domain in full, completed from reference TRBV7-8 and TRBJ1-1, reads GAGVSQSPRYKVAKRGQDVALRCDPISGHVSLFWYQQALGQGPEFLTYFQNEAQLDKSGLPSDRFFAERPEGSVSTLKIQRTQQEDSAVYLCASSKGTANTEAFFGQGTRLTVV.

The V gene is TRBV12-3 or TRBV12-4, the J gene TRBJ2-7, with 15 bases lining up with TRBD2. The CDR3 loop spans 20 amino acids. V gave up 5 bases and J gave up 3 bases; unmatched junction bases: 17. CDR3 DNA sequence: TGTGCCAGCAGTCAGAGCCAGCGCCCCGGGACTAGCGGGAGGTTCTACGAGCAGTACTTC. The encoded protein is CASSQSQRPGTSGRFYEQYF.

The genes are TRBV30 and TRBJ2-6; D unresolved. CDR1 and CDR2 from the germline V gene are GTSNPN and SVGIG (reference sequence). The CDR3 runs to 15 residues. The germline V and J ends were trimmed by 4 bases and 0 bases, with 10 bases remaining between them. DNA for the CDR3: TGTGCCTGGAAGACGGCCACCTCTGGGGCCAACGTCCTGACTTTC. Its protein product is CAWKTATSGANVLTF. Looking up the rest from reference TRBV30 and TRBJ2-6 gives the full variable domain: SQTIHQWPATLVQPVGSPLSLECTVEGTSNPNLYWYRQAAGRGLQLLFYSVGIGQISSEVPQNLSASRPQDRQFILSSKKLLLSDSGFYLCAWKTATSGANVLTFGAGSRLTVL.

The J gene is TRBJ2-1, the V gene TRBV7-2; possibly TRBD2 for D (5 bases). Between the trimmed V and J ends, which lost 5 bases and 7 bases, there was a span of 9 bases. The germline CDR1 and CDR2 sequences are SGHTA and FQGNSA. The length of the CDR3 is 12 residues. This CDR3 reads CASSPQRNEQFF. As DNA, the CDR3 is TGTGCCAGCAGCCCACAGCGGAATGAGCAGTTCTTC.

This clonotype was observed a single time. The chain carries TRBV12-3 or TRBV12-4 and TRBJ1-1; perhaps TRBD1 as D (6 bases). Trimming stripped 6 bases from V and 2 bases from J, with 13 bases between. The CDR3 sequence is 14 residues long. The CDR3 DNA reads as TGTGCCAGCAGCCCCACAGGGTTCAACACTGAAGCTTTCTTT. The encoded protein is CASSPTGFNTEAFF.

As DNA, the CDR3 is TGTGCCAGTAGTATAGGTTCCGGGGACTATGGCTACACCTTC. Translated, it gives CASSIGSGDYGYTF. The chain links TRBV19 to TRBJ1-2; D gene ambiguous. Per germline, CDR1 LNHDA and CDR2 SQIVND (reference sequence). The CDR3 loop spans 14 amino acids. The germline V and J ends were trimmed by 1 base and 3 bases, with 9 bases remaining between them.

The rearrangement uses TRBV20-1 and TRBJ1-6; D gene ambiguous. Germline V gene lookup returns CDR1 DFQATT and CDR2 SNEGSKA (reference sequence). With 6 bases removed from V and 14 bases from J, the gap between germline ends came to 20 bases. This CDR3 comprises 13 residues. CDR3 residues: CSASSLVGETLHF. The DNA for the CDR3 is TGCAGTGCCAGCAGCTTGGTTGGGGAAACCCTCCACTTT.